This T cell receptor (beta chain) derives from a study of CD8+ T cells in alopecia areata. Study-wide background: Using the percentage of affected scalp area, treated patients' severity was scored.

This clone was counted between two and nine times. Its antigen is unidentified. Per the germline V gene, CDR1 is MNHEY and CDR2 is SVGAGI. This CDR3 contains 14 residues. V was clipped by 4 bases and J by 4 bases, with 13 bases between them. Overall study findings and caveats: Sequencing of scalp samples also captures resident alphabeta T cells of normal skin.

Investigators isolated RNA and reverse transcribed it into cDNA to act as the sequencing template. Data came from immunoSEQ multiplex PCR; TCRdb stores just in-frame clones and leaves some out. Among about 160,000 clones listed, under 70% were seen once. Noted treatment: oral pan-JAK inhibitor, 5-10 mg twice daily. Researchers picked out CD4+ and CD8+ T cells from PBMCs by sorting. The clonotype was recovered from a human donor with alopecia areata. The chain carries TRBV6-5 and TRBJ1-2; D may be TRBD1 (5 bases). Source: CD4+ T cells sorted from blood, taken at week 4, from a patient treated with tofacitinib. The CDR3 is CASSSGGRLYGYTF. In DNA form, the CDR3 reads TGTGCCAGCAGTTCCGGGGGAAGACTCTATGGCTACACCTTC.